This record covers a single T cell receptor (beta chain). Its specificity is unknown. TCRdb processed the reads anew with MiXCR; each CDR3 protein has one entry. The top ten hold 8% to 9.5% of the sample, which has 100,000 or so distinct CDR3 sequences, about 17% seen once. The sample belongs to a study of T cell repertoires in cytomegalovirus infection. Study at large: It was the public TCR beta signatures that indicated both CMV infection and matching HLA type. General study findings and limits: HLA-C-restricted CMV clonotypes gave the most frequent clonotype in two of eight donors.

Trimming cost V 0 bases and J 0 bases; bases outside gene matches: 5. This CDR3 region has 16 residues. Germline CDR1 is SGHRS and CDR2 is YFSETQ. The V and J genes are TRBV5-1 and TRBJ2-5, with 7 bases that match TRBD2. Sequenced input: PBMCs. The receptor's source is a human donor in good health (CMV status not recorded). Some clones in this sample may be carry-over from other donors' samples. CDR3 protein: CASSLDTAGYQETQYF. The CDR3 coding sequence is TGCGCCAGCAGCTTGGATACAGCGGGGTACCAAGAGACCCAGTACTTC.